One T cell receptor beta chain is described in this entry. No antigen is known for it. Data came from immunoSEQ multiplex PCR; TCRdb stores just in-frame clones and leaves some out. Of some 200,000 clones listed, around 94% were seen once; the top ten hold over 1.5%. These data belong to a study of T cell responses to AZD1222 COVID-19 vaccine. Study-level results: Spike-wide vaccine-associated CD4 TCRs dominated at 160-218 and 743-854. Researchers took repertoire samples only after the peak T cell response had come. Donors were chiefly white British, with a greater number of females, and clonal diversity was perhaps underestimated. Recipients of two AZD1222 doses showed rising Spike-specific TCR breadth and depth.

Germline CDR1 reads LGHDT; CDR2 reads YNNKEL (reference sequence). The CDR3 contains 13 residues. V lost 10 bases, J lost 4 bases, and 15 bases lay in between. Sequenced here: peripheral blood, sampled 28 days after the second dose of the MenACWY control vaccine. The origin of this receptor is an adult who received the MenACWY meningococcal vaccine as a control. The rearrangement uses TRBV3-1 (or the pseudogene TRBV3-2) and TRBJ2-3, with D uncertain. The CDR3 spells CAILDREADTQYF. The CDR3 DNA is TGTGCCATCTTGGACCGCGAGGCAGATACGCAGTATTTT.